This T cell receptor beta chain was obtained from a study of tumor-infiltrating lymphocytes in primary liver carcinoma. Study as a whole: Enrolled patients were male and female, aged 30 to 69 years.

Extraction of RNA together with DNA used about 17-31 mg of unsorted bulk tissue. The cohort consisted of patients whose primary liver carcinoma was surgically resected. Study results and caveats: Tumors carried a top-250-clone fraction significantly exceeding that of blood (p = 0.039).

The template, around 540 ng total RNA, yielded TCR beta cDNA made with a constant-region primer. Libraries for TCR beta were built through three nested multiplex PCR rounds, which together made up a slightly modified ARM-PCR procedure. Forward primers for TRBV1-TRBV30 and a C-beta reverse primer served the first two PCR rounds, at about 11 cycles each. TCRdb reprocessed the multiplex PCR reads via MiXCR and lists one record per CDR3 protein. The sample has 80,000 or so distinct CDR3 sequences, 69% seen once. Germline lookup yields CDR1 LNHNV and CDR2 YYDKDF (reference sequence). Trimming took 8 bases from V and 2 from J, leaving 7 bases between them. This CDR3 contains 12 residues. Points on this clonotype: Its antigen is undetermined.

Sequences were obtained from tumor-adjacent normal liver tissue. The source is a man aged 35 to 55 with primary liver carcinoma and hepatitis B virus infection. J is TRBJ1-5 and V is TRBV15; D gene ambiguous. CDR3 nucleotides: TGTGCCACCCAAACAGGCAATCAGCCCCAGCATTTT. Protein sequence: CATQTGNQPQHF.